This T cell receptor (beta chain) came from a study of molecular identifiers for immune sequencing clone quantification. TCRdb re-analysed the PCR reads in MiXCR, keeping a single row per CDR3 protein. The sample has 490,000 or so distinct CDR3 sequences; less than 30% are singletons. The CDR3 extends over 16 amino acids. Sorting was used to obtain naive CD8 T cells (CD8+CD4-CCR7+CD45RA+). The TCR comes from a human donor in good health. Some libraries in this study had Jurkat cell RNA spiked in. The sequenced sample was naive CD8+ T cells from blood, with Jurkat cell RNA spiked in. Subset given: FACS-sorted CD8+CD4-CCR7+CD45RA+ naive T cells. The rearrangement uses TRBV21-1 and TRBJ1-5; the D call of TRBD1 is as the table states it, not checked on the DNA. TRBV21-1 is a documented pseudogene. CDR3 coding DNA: TGTGCCAGCAGCAAGGAAGGGGGACATAGCAATCAGCCCCAGCATTTT. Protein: CASSKEGGHSNQPQHF.